The source of this TCR beta chain is a study of identical twins. This clonotype was detected many times. A universal primer site arose from template switching, and cDNA bore unique molecular identifiers. From the 5' RACE reads, TCRdb called clonotypes with MiXCR, one entry per CDR3 protein. The table has around 670,000 distinct CDR3 sequences, less than 7% seen once. The V end was cut by 2 bases, the J end by 2 bases, with 10 bases between. Germline loops: CDR1 SGHTA, CDR2 FQGNSA. The CDR3 extends over 14 amino acids. V and J are TRBV7-2 and TRBJ2-7, with D unresolved. The sequence came from a young man in good health. Sequencing was carried out using naive T cells sorted from blood. The CDR3 nucleotides read TGTGCCAGCAGCTTAACGGGTGTCGCCTACGAGCAGTACTTC. It translates to CASSLTGVAYEQYF.